Following are 7 T cell receptor beta chains from one sample sequenced in a study of blood T cell repertoires in COVID-19. Clones were read by immunoSEQ multiplex PCR, and TCRdb kept only the in-frame ones, dropping some. The sample has approximately 300,000 clones, roughly 91% seen once. The sequenced material came from peripheral blood. Receptors were obtained from a woman aged 25 to 39 with COVID-19, enrolled during active disease.

This rearrangement joins TRBV19 to TRBJ1-1; D remains ambiguous. Trimming removed 6 bases at V and 1 base at J, with 9 bases between. CDR1 LNHDA and CDR2 SQIVND come from the germline V gene (reference sequence). The CDR3 extends over 13 amino acids. CDR3 nucleotide sequence: TGTGCCAGTAGGTGGACTGCGAACACTGAAGCTTTCTTT. It specifies CASRWTANTEAFF.

The chain couples TRBV5-4 to TRBJ2-2, with 13 bases lining up with TRBD2. This CDR3 has 18 residues. V was clipped by 2 bases and J by 4 bases; unmatched bases: 8. Per germline, CDR1 SGHNT and CDR2 YYREEE (reference sequence). The CDR3 DNA follows: TGTGCCAGCAGCTTTGGGATGACTAGCGGGGGGCTCACCGGGGAGCTGTTTTTT. Its translation is CASSFGMTSGGLTGELFF.

This clone was seen only once. The genes are TRBV11-3 and TRBJ2-3; TRBD1 agrees at 11 bases. The CDR3 runs 16 residues. Germline V gene lookup returns CDR1 SGHNT and CDR2 YENEEA. J was trimmed by 5 bases and V by 5 bases; bases with no gene match: 9. The CDR3 DNA sequence: TGTGCCAGCAGCCGCTCCGGACAGGGGGCAATAGATACGCAGTATTTT. Translating it yields CASSRSGQGAIDTQYF.

A word on this clone: This sample includes further DNA sequences coding for the same CDR3. The chain has TRBV9 and TRBJ1-2; 7 bases agree with TRBD1. Per germline, CDR1 SGDLS and CDR2 YYNGEE. The CDR3 is 14 residues long. Trimming removed 0 bases from V and 5 bases from J; junction bases left unmatched: 4. In DNA form, the CDR3 reads TGTGCCAGCAGCGTAGCCGCAGGGGGGTATGGCTACACCTTC. This codes for CASSVAAGGYGYTF.

This clone came up once. V and J are TRBV5-8 and TRBJ2-5; 9 positions match TRBD1. The CDR3 is 15 residues long. In germline, CDR1 is SGHTS, CDR2 YDEGEE. With V trimmed by 4 bases and J by 5 bases, 9 bases remained unmatched. In DNA form, the CDR3 reads TGTGCCAGCAGCCCTTGGACAGGGGAGATCGAGACCCAGTACTTC. Protein product: CASSPWTGEIETQYF.

The rearrangement joins TRBV7-9 to TRBJ1-3; a possible D gene is TRBD1 (5 bases). The ends were cut back, 0 bases at V and 6 bases at J, with 6 bases in the middle. Germline loops: CDR1 SEHNR, CDR2 FQNEAQ (reference sequence). The CDR3 extends over 13 amino acids. CDR3 nucleotide sequence: TGTGCCAGCAGCTTAGCAGGGGAAAACACCATATATTTT. Translating it yields CASSLAGENTIYF.

The chain couples TRBV27 to TRBJ2-7; D is unclear. The CDR3 spans 12 residues. Germline values: CDR1 MNHEY, CDR2 SMNVEV (reference sequence). Trimming took 10 bases from V and 2 from J, leaving 12 bases between them. CDR3 loop: CATWSRPYEQYF. CDR3 in DNA: TGTGCCACCTGGTCGAGGCCCTACGAGCAGTACTTC.